Presented here are 28 T cell receptor beta chains from one specimen sequenced in a study of Ad26.COV2.S vaccination and SARS-CoV-2 variants. Regarding treatment: over 15 received Ad26.COV2.S at low or high dose, single or two shots; several received placebo; per-sample allocation not given. All samples were drawn on day 63, counting from the first vaccine or placebo injection. The repertoire was sequenced with immunoSEQ multiplex PCR; TCRdb's copy has only in-frame clones and lacks some. The sample shows about 410,000 clones, about 88% of them seen only once. Material: peripheral blood, obtained in a trial of Ad26.COV2.S vaccine versus placebo. These receptors all stem from a person aged 18-65 years who received the Ad26.COV2.S COVID-19 vaccine or a placebo.

V gene TRBV6-2 or TRBV6-3 combines with J gene TRBJ1-5; 9 bases are a match to TRBD1. The germline V gene encodes CDR1 MNHEY and CDR2 SVGEGT. J was trimmed by 4 bases and V by 2 bases; bases with no gene match: 3. This CDR3 comprises 15 residues. CDR3 nucleotide sequence: TGTGCCAGCAGTTACGGGACAGGGAGAAATCAGCCCCAGCATTTT. This sequence encodes CASSYGTGRNQPQHF.

This clone appeared many times. This chain connects TRBV19 to TRBJ1-6, with TRBD1 identical over 8 bases. Germline V gene data show CDR1 as LNHDA and CDR2 as SQIVND (reference sequence). Losses at the gene ends were 8 bases for V and 6 bases for J; bases not matched to a gene: 3. This CDR3 comprises 13 residues. The CDR3 protein is CASSTGVNSPLHF. The CDR3 DNA is TGTGCCAGTTCGACAGGGGTTAATTCACCCCTCCACTTT.

The chain joins TRBV6-5 to TRBJ1-2; no reliable D call. Trimming removed 6 bases at V and 6 bases at J, with 14 bases between. The CDR3 runs 13 residues. Germline lookup yields CDR1 MNHEY and CDR2 SVGAGI. CDR3 protein: CASRSRATDGYTF. CDR3 DNA sequence: TGTGCCAGCAGATCCCGGGCCACGGATGGCTACACCTTC.

The chain employs TRBV2 and TRBJ2-5; 9 bases match TRBD1. Germline V gene sequence: CDR1 SNHLY, CDR2 FYNNEI. The CDR3 spans 12 residues. With 8 bases clipped from V and 4 bases from J, the junction kept 2 bases outside the gene matches. CDR3 region: CASGTGRETQYF. The CDR3 DNA follows: TGTGCCAGCGGGACAGGGAGAGAGACCCAGTACTTC.

The rearrangement uses TRBV4-3 and TRBJ1-1; D not resolved. Trimming pared 4 bases from V and 13 bases from J, leaving 4 bases between. Germline V CDR1 and CDR2: LGHNA, YSLEER. This CDR3 is built from 8 residues. The CDR3, as DNA: TGCGCCAGCAGCCGGGGTTTCTTT. Amino acids: CASSRGFF.

This clone has just a few counts. The rearrangement links TRBV11-2 to TRBJ2-2; 13 nucleotides match TRBD2. With V trimmed by 3 bases and J by 6 bases, 1 base remained unmatched. The CDR3 runs to 15 residues. In germline, CDR1 is SGHAT, CDR2 FQNNGV. In nucleotides, the CDR3 is TGTGCCAGCAGCTTGGGACTAGCGGGGTCCGGGGAGCTGTTTTTT. This codes for CASSLGLAGSGELFF. The full variable domain, completed using reference TRBV11-2 and TRBJ2-2, is EAGVAQSPRYKIIEKRQSVAFWCNPISGHATLYWYQQILGQGPKLLIQFQNNGVVDDSQLPKDRFSAERLKGVDSTLKIQPAKLEDSAVYLCASSLGLAGSGELFFGEGSRLTVL.

This chain connects TRBV3-1 (or the pseudogene TRBV3-2) to TRBJ2-3; 16 bases are shared with TRBD2. V dropped 2 bases and J dropped 8; count of bases not matched to a gene: 7. The CDR3 is 17 amino acids. Looked up from germline, CDR1 is LGHDT and CDR2 is YNNKEL (reference sequence). This CDR3 reads CASSQPGLAGGLVTQYF. In nucleotides, the CDR3 is TGTGCCAGCAGCCAACCGGGACTAGCGGGGGGGCTTGTTACGCAGTATTTT.

The rearrangement links TRBV4-1 to TRBJ1-1; perhaps TRBD1 as D (6 bases). CDR1 MGHRA and CDR2 YSYEKL come from the germline V gene. V was cut by 0 bases and J by 10 bases, with 12 bases left in between. The CDR3 contains 13 residues. CDR3 sequence: CASSQDRTAGAFF. CDR3 bases: TGCGCCAGCAGCCAAGATCGGACAGCTGGAGCTTTCTTT.

The gene calls are TRBV5-1 and TRBJ2-2, with 7 nucleotides matching TRBD1. This CDR3 has 14 residues. Losses at the gene ends were 0 bases for V and 6 bases for J; bases not matched to a gene: 2. CDR1 is SGHRS, CDR2 YFSETQ, per germline. Here the CDR3 reads CASSLVQGAGELFF. Here the CDR3 DNA reads TGCGCCAGCAGCTTGGTTCAGGGGGCCGGGGAGCTGTTTTTT.

As for this clone: Distinct nucleotide sequences in the sample also encode this CDR3. This chain joins TRBV7-2 and TRBJ2-1, with 10 bases lining up with TRBD2. The germline gives CDR1 SGHTA, CDR2 FQGNSA. V was pared by 5 bases and J by 2 bases, with 3 bases of the junction left unmatched. CDR3 length equals 15 residues. CDR3 nucleotides: TGTGCCAGCAGCCCAGGACTAGCGGCCTACAATGAGCAGTTCTTC. This encodes CASSPGLAAYNEQFF.

The chain joins TRBV5-1 to TRBJ1-1; no clear D gene. V lost 1 base and J 0 bases, leaving 10 bases between the germline ends. Germline V gene lookup returns CDR1 SGHRS and CDR2 YFSETQ. CDR3 length: 15 amino acids. CDR3 region: CASSLLPGVNTEAFF. CDR3 sequence (DNA): TGCGCCAGCAGCTTGTTACCGGGAGTGAACACTGAAGCTTTCTTT.

This clone was counted once. J is TRBJ1-5 and V is TRBV3-1 (or the pseudogene TRBV3-2); weak D call: TRBD1 (6 bases). The germline V gene has CDR1 LGHDT and CDR2 YNNKEL (reference sequence). CDR3 length equals 14 residues. V was cut by 3 bases and J by 7 bases, with 13 bases left in between. The CDR3 nucleotides read TGTGCCAGCAGCCACCACAGGGCTGGCCAGCCCCAGCATTTT. Its protein product is CASSHHRAGQPQHF.

The chain has TRBV21-1 and TRBJ2-7; whether TRBD2, the table's D call, matches the DNA was not checked. TRBV21-1 is marked as a pseudogene. There are 17 residues in the CDR3. CDR3 residues: CASSKGRASGGAREQYF. The CDR3, as DNA: TGTGCCAGCAGCAAAGGTCGAGCTAGCGGGGGGGCCCGGGAGCAGTACTTC.

The table lists this clone with a few counts. J is TRBJ1-1 and V is TRBV5-5; D is unclear. The CDR3 has 12 amino acids. Trimming removed 4 bases from V and 1 base from J, with 5 bases in between. Germline CDR1 and CDR2: SGHKS and YYEKEE (reference sequence). The CDR3 DNA is TGTGCCAGCAGCCCAGGGAACACTGAAGCTTTCTTT. Protein product: CASSPGNTEAFF.

The chain uses TRBV7-9 and TRBJ1-4, with D unresolved. The CDR3 spans 14 residues. Germline assignment: CDR1 SEHNR and CDR2 FQNEAQ (reference sequence). Trimming cost V 5 bases and J 3 bases, with 10 bases left between them. The CDR3 loop reads CASSRTDPNEKLFF. The CDR3 DNA follows: TGTGCCAGCAGCCGGACGGACCCTAATGAAAAACTGTTTTTT.

V gene TRBV5-1 combines with J gene TRBJ1-2, with 7 bases fitting TRBD1. The CDR3 runs to 13 residues. V lost 3 bases to trimming and J lost 8 bases; unmatched junction nucleotides: 7. From germline, CDR1 is SGHRS and CDR2 YFSETQ. The CDR3 loop is CASSYDRAGGYTF. CDR3 in DNA: TGCGCCAGCAGCTACGACAGGGCGGGAGGCTACACCTTC.

V and J are TRBV7-9 and TRBJ1-2; D is ambiguous. The CDR3 covers 13 residues. The germline V and J ends were trimmed by 5 bases and 6 bases, with 13 bases remaining between them. Germline V gives CDR1 SEHNR, CDR2 FQNEAQ (reference sequence). CDR3 DNA sequence: TGTGCCAGCAGCCAAATTTCGGCGAATGGCTACACCTTC. Translation: CASSQISANGYTF. Looking up the rest from reference TRBV7-9 and TRBJ1-2 gives the full variable domain: DTGVSQNPRHKITKRGQNVTFRCDPISEHNRLYWYRQTLGQGPEFLTYFQNEAQLEKSRLLSDRFSAERPKGSFSTLEIQRTEQGDSAMYLCASSQISANGYTFGSGTRLTVV.

This clone was recorded once. This rearrangement joins TRBV2 to TRBJ2-1, with a tentative D call TRBD2 (5 bases). V lost 7 bases to trimming and J lost 0 bases, with 16 bases between them. The length of the CDR3 is 16 residues. Germline CDR1 reads SNHLY; CDR2 reads FYNNEI. CDR3 coding DNA: TGTGCCAGCATGAGGCGGGCGACAAGCTCCTACAATGAGCAGTTCTTC. It is translated as CASMRRATSSYNEQFF.

V gene TRBV30 combines with J gene TRBJ2-7; D not certain. This CDR3 contains 13 residues. Germline CDR1 reads GTSNPN; CDR2 reads SVGIG (reference sequence). V was clipped by 2 bases and J by 0 bases, with 8 bases between them. CDR3 in amino acids: CAWSKKSSYEQYF. The CDR3 nucleotides are TGTGCCTGGAGTAAAAAGAGCTCCTACGAGCAGTACTTC.

This rearrangement joins TRBV6-5 to TRBJ1-1; 7 positions agree with TRBD1. V was clipped by 6 bases and J by 5 bases; unmatched bases: 6. The CDR3 extends over 13 amino acids. Germline CDR1 and CDR2: MNHEY and SVGAGI. CDR3 residues: CASRTTDRTEAFF. Written as DNA, the CDR3 is TGTGCCAGCAGAACAACGGACAGGACTGAAGCTTTCTTT.

This clone has ten or more counts. The chain has TRBV6-5 and TRBJ1-6; weak D call: TRBD1 (5 bases). CDR1 is MNHEY and CDR2 is SVGAGI in the germline V gene. The V gene lost 2 bases and the J gene lost 3 bases, with 11 bases spanning the gap. CDR3 length equals 16 residues. The CDR3 sequence is CASSYQGPGYNSPLHF. The CDR3 nucleotides read TGTGCCAGCAGTTACCAGGGCCCTGGCTATAATTCACCCCTCCACTTT.

This clone was recorded only once. This chain joins TRBV7-9 and TRBJ2-1; D gene uncertain. V lost 3 bases and J lost 9, with 15 bases in between. The CDR3 sequence is 14 residues long. Germline lookup yields CDR1 SEHNR and CDR2 FQNEAQ (reference sequence). CDR3 in DNA: TGTGCCAGCAGCTTTACCGAGCTTGTCTCTGAGCAGTTCTTC. Amino acids: CASSFTELVSEQFF.

The CDR3 is CASSTGQGSGELFF. DNA for the CDR3: TGTGCCAGCAGCACGGGACAGGGTTCCGGGGAGCTGTTTTTT. The chain recombines TRBV9 with TRBJ2-2, with TRBD1 matching 9 bases. The germline CDR1 and CDR2 sequences are SGDLS and YYNGEE. V shed 4 bases, J shed 6 bases, and the junction held 4 bases outside the gene matches. This CDR3 has 14 amino acids.

The rearrangement joins TRBV18 to TRBJ2-1, with 7 bases identical to TRBD1. V was pared by 4 bases and J by 4 bases, with 10 bases of the junction left unmatched. The CDR3 has 16 amino acids. Germline CDR1 is KGHSH and CDR2 is LQKENI. CDR3 region: CASSQSLSRGYNEQFF. As DNA, the CDR3 is TGTGCCAGCTCACAGTCATTGTCCAGGGGGTACAATGAGCAGTTCTTC.

The rearrangement joins TRBV6-6 to TRBJ2-3, with 15 bases lining up with TRBD2. Trimming took 10 bases from V and 6 from J; bases not matched to a gene: 5. CDR1 and CDR2 (germline): MNHNY, SVGAGI (reference sequence). This CDR3 is 14 amino acids long. The CDR3 loop is CATGTSGGTDTQYF. The CDR3, as DNA: TGTGCCACCGGGACTAGCGGGGGGACGGATACGCAGTATTTT.

The rearrangement links TRBV19 to TRBJ2-3; D is undetermined. Germline CDR1 and CDR2: LNHDA and SQIVND (reference sequence). The CDR3 runs 12 residues. Trimming stripped 6 bases from V and 6 bases from J, with 10 bases between. In DNA, the CDR3 is TGTGCCAGTAGAGACCATGGGGATACGCAGTATTTT. It translates to CASRDHGDTQYF.

This clone appeared once. This chain joins TRBV2 and TRBJ2-3; maybe TRBD1 (6 bases). The CDR3 extends over 17 amino acids. Per the germline V gene, CDR1 is SNHLY and CDR2 is FYNNEI. Trimming shortened V by 3 bases and J by 3 bases, and 19 bases separated the two germline ends. CDR3 amino acids: CASSDQGRARGTDTQYF. CDR3 coding DNA: TGTGCCAGCAGTGACCAGGGGCGGGCCAGAGGGACAGATACGCAGTATTTT.

The CDR3 DNA follows: TGTGCCAGCACCATAGGACAGGGGGCTGAAAAACTGTTTTTT. Its protein product is CASTIGQGAEKLFF. The chain carries TRBV6-6 and TRBJ1-4, with 11 positions matching TRBD1. Germline trimming cut 7 bases from V and 7 bases from J; bases unmatched to any gene: 5. This CDR3 is 14 amino acids long. Germline-derived CDR1 and CDR2 are MNHNY and SVGAGI (reference sequence).